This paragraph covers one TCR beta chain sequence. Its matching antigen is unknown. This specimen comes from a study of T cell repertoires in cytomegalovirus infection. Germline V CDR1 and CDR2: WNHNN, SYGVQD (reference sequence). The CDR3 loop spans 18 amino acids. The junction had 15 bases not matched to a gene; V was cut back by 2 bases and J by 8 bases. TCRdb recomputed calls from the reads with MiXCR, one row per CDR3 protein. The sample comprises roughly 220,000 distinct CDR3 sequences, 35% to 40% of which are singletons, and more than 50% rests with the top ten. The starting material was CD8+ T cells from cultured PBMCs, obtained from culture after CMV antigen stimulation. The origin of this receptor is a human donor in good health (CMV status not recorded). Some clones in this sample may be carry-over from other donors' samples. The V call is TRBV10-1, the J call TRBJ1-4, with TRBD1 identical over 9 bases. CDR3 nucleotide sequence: TGCGCCAGCAGTGAGGACGGGACAGGGCTTAGACCGCGCGAAAAACTGTTTTTT. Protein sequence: CASSEDGTGLRPREKLFF.